This T cell receptor beta chain was found in a study of blood T cell repertoires in COVID-19. Study-wide background: The study drew acute and convalescent COVID-19 samples from the United States, Italy and Spain.

In this sample, this clone turned up a few times. Germline loops: CDR1 LGHDT, CDR2 YNNKEL (reference sequence). CDR3 length: 13 residues. The V gene lost 4 bases and the J gene lost 2 bases, with 9 bases spanning the gap. Sequencing used immunoSEQ multiplex PCR; TCRdb keeps in-frame clones, though not all of them. Of about 130,000 clones listed, 85% to 90% are singletons. The chain carries TRBV3-1 (or the pseudogene TRBV3-2) and TRBJ2-7, with D tentatively TRBD1 (6 bases). The specimen was peripheral blood. The source of this sequence is a man older than 75 with active or convalescent COVID-19. The CDR3 DNA reads TGTGCCAGCAGCCCCGGACAGCCCTACGAGCAGTACTTC. Its protein is CASSPGQPYEQYF.